Listed below are T cell receptor beta chains from one sample, sequenced in a study of patients and donors after allogeneic stem cell transplantation. TCRdb re-derived calls from the RT-PCR reads in MiXCR, one entry per CDR3 protein. The sample shows around 23,000 distinct CDR3 sequences, roughly 30% of them seen only once. The sample taken for sequencing was blood, either unsorted or a sorted T cell fraction (not recorded which). These receptors all stem from a human donor who was either an allogeneic HSCT recipient or a stem cell or donor lymphocyte infusion donor (not recorded which). It is not recorded whose cells these are; they may come from a transplant donor. CDR3s include the opening cysteine and the closing phenylalanine or tryptophan. D genes are given only for firm matches. Part of the rows lack a size; the others show once, few, many or a class for expanded clones.

d_call j_call clone_size v_call cdr3_nt cdr3_aa
TRBD1 TRBJ1-1 NA TRBV4-2 TGTGCCAGCAGCGTGGGGACAGGGTGGGTGAACACTGAAGCTTTCTTT CASSVGTGWVNTEAFF
TRBD1 TRBJ1-6 NA TRBV12-3/TRBV12-4 TGTGCCAGCAGTTTGTTCGGGACAGGCAATTCACCCCTCCACTTT CASSLFGTGNSPLHF
TRBD1 TRBJ1-1 few TRBV7-3 TGTGCCAGCAGAATATACAGGGGAGCCGTCTCTGAAGCTTTCTTT CASRIYRGAVSEAFF
TRBD2 TRBJ2-3 many TRBV7-8 TGTGCCAGCAGCTTAGCGCGAGGGAGCGGGGGTGCTAGCACAGATACGCAGTATTTT CASSLARGSGGASTDTQYF
TRBD1 TRBJ2-1 NA TRBV5-1 TGCGCCAGCAGTCCGGACAGGGGTGGCATTGAGCAGCTCTTC CASSPDRGGIEQLF
NA TRBJ1-1 few TRBV10-3 TGTGCCATCAGCGGCAGGGGAGTTTACACTGAAGCTTTCTTT CAISGRGVYTEAFF
NA TRBJ1-2 many TRBV12-3/TRBV12-4 TGTGCCAGCAGTTTACAAGGGGTCGTACGTGGCTACACCTTC CASSLQGVVRGYTF
NA TRBJ1-1 few TRBV12-3/TRBV12-4 TGTGCCAGCAGTTTAGCCCCGAGGAACACTGAAGCTTTCTTT CASSLAPRNTEAFF
TRBD1 TRBJ1-2 many TRBV20-1 TGCAGTGCTAGAAGGGACAGTTACTCTAACTATGGCTACACCTTC CSARRDSYSNYGYTF
TRBD1 TRBJ1-2 NA TRBV27 TGTGCCAGCAGTCGAAATCCCCTGGACAGGGGGCAAGGCTACACCTTC CASSRNPLDRGQGYTF
TRBD1 TRBJ1-2 NA TRBV20-1 TGCAGTGCTAGAGACACTCCCCCACAGGGGGCGAGTGGCTACACCTTC CSARDTPPQGASGYTF
TRBD1 TRBJ1-2 few TRBV12-3/TRBV12-4 TGTGCCAGCAGAGCTCAGGGGGCAGTCTATGGCTACACCTTC CASRAQGAVYGYTF
TRBD2 TRBJ2-1 once TRBV12-3/TRBV12-4 TGTGCCAGCAACCTGGGAGCGGGGGGCTACAATGAGCAGTTCTTC CASNLGAGGYNEQFF
NA TRBJ2-7 few TRBV28 TGTGCCAGCAGTTTCCTAGCGACCTCCTACGAGCAGTACTTC CASSFLATSYEQYF
NA TRBJ2-3 NA TRBV20-1 TGCAGTGCTAGAGACCCGGGGAGGAGCCCAGATACGCAGTATTTT CSARDPGRSPDTQYF
NA TRBJ2-7 few TRBV29-1 TGCAGCGTTGGGACCGCGTACGAGCAGTACTTC CSVGTAYEQYF
NA TRBJ1-1 NA TRBV9 TGTGCCAGCAGCGTAGGTAACAGGGTCACTGAAGCTTTCTTT CASSVGNRVTEAFF
NA TRBJ2-2 NA TRBV27 TGTGCCAGCAGTTTATCGAACACCGGGGAGCTGTTTTTT CASSLSNTGELFF
NA TRBJ1-1 NA TRBV28 TGTGCCAGCAGTTTAGGATCGGGGGGCTCGACTGAAGCTTTCTTT CASSLGSGGSTEAFF
NA TRBJ1-3 NA TRBV20-1 TGCAGTGCTGAGGAGGGGAGGGGAAACACCATATATTTT CSAEEGRGNTIYF
TRBD2 TRBJ2-3 NA TRBV7-2 TGTGCCAGCAGTCATAGCGGGGTTCGCACGTATACGCAGTATTTT CASSHSGVRTYTQYF
NA TRBJ2-5 NA TRBV10-3 TGTGCCATCAGTGAGTCGGGGGACACCCAAGAGACCCAGTACTTC CAISESGDTQETQYF
NA TRBJ1-6 few TRBV20-1 TGCAGTGCTAGAGAAAGACCCTATAATTCACCCCTCCACTTT CSARERPYNSPLHF
NA TRBJ1-5 many TRBV2 TGTGCCAGCAGTGGGGGGCAGAGCGGTCAGCCCCAGCATTTT CASSGGQSGQPQHF
TRBD1 TRBJ2-5 NA TRBV10-3 TGTGCCATCGGAACCCTGACAGGGGTTCAGCAAGAGACCCAGTACTTC CAIGTLTGVQQETQYF
NA TRBJ1-1 NA TRBV20-1 TGCAGTGCTTCGGGGAGGGGGAGACGGATGAACACTGAAGCTTTCTTT CSASGRGRRMNTEAFF
NA TRBJ2-2 NA TRBV20-1 TGCAGTGCTAGAGGCCACAACACCGGGGAGCTGTTTTTT CSARGHNTGELFF
NA TRBJ1-2 few TRBV12-3/TRBV12-4 TGTGCCAGCAGTTTGCGGGGGAACTATGGCTACACCTTC CASSLRGNYGYTF
NA TRBJ1-1 NA TRBV28 TGTGCCAGCAGTTTCCTCCAAAAGAGATACACTAAAGCTTTCTTT CASSFLQKRYTKAFF
NA TRBJ1-3 NA TRBV29-1 TGCAGCGGAGTCAGGGGAAACACCATATATTTT CSGVRGNTIYF
TRBD1 TRBJ2-6 NA TRBV29-1 TGCAGCGTGGCCGGGACAGGGGGACTTACCTCTGGGGCCAACGTCCTGACTTTC CSVAGTGGLTSGANVLTF
TRBD1 TRBJ1-2 NA TRBV20-1 TGCAGTGCTACACAGGGGGCTACGGGCTACTATGGCTACACCTTC CSATQGATGYYGYTF
TRBD1 TRBJ2-2 NA TRBV7-7 TGTGCTAGCAGCTTAGTTTGGACAGGGTCCCCCGGGGAGCTGTTTTTT CASSLVWTGSPGELFF
TRBD1 TRBJ1-2 many TRBV28 TGTGCCAGCAGTTCTGACAGGGGCGGTGGCTACACCTTC CASSSDRGGGYTF
NA TRBJ2-3 NA TRBV20-1 TGCAGTGCTAGAGACCCCGAAGCAGGGAGAATCAGTACGCAGTATTTT CSARDPEAGRISTQYF
NA TRBJ2-5 NA TRBV11-1 TGTGCCAGCAGTCGGGGTCTGTACCAAGAGACCCAGTACTTC CASSRGLYQETQYF
TRBD1 TRBJ1-1 many TRBV20-1 TGCAGTGCTAGAGATGGGGACAGGTTGAACACTGAAGCTTTCTTT CSARDGDRLNTEAFF
NA TRBJ1-2 NA TRBV6-4 TGTGCCAGCAGTGACAGGGCGGGAAATGGCTACACCTTC CASSDRAGNGYTF
NA TRBJ2-3 few TRBV6-5 TGTGCCAGCACCTCACCCGGGACAGCGGGTGGGCAGTATTTT CASTSPGTAGGQYF
TRBD1 TRBJ1-2 many TRBV7-2 TGTGCCAGCAGCCAACGGACAGGGGGCTTTGGCTACACCTTC CASSQRTGGFGYTF
TRBD2 TRBJ2-2 NA TRBV9 TGTGCCAGCAGCCCTCGACTAGCGGGGGCCTCGAACACCGGGGAGCTGTTTTTT CASSPRLAGASNTGELFF
TRBD1 TRBJ2-1 NA TRBV20-1 TGCAGTGCTAGAGTCGGGACAGGTTATACCAATGAGCAGTTCTTC CSARVGTGYTNEQFF
NA TRBJ1-2 many TRBV2 TGTGCCAGCAGTGAGAACAGTGTGCGGGGCTACACCTTC CASSENSVRGYTF
NA TRBJ1-2 many TRBV5-6 TGTGCCAGCAGTCGATTGGGGGGTGACTATGGCTACACCTTC CASSRLGGDYGYTF
TRBD1 TRBJ1-4 few TRBV18 TGTGCCAGCTCTCCCTGGACAGGCGATAATGAAAAACTGTTTTTT CASSPWTGDNEKLFF
TRBD1 TRBJ2-6 NA TRBV10-3 TGTGCCATCAGACCCGGGACAGGGGGTTCTGGGGCCAACGTCCTGACTTTC CAIRPGTGGSGANVLTF
NA TRBJ2-7 NA TRBV12-3/TRBV12-4 TGTGCCAGCACTATGTGGGGGTTTTACGAGCAGTACTTC CASTMWGFYEQYF
NA TRBJ2-1 once TRBV5-6 TGTGCCAGCAGCATCGGGACTCTTAGGGACAATGAGCAGTTCTTC CASSIGTLRDNEQFF
NA TRBJ1-1 few TRBV4-1 TGCGCCAGCAGCGACTGGCCCGGAGATAGGACTGAAGCTTTCTTT CASSDWPGDRTEAFF
NA TRBJ2-5 NA TRBV12-3/TRBV12-4 TGTGCCAGCAGTTTTTTCTGGGGGGCCCAAGAGACCCAGTACTTC CASSFFWGAQETQYF
NA TRBJ1-4 few TRBV4-2 TGTGCCAGCAGCCCCTCCTCTGGGCGAGGTAATGAAAAACTGTTTTTT CASSPSSGRGNEKLFF